This TCR beta chain comes out of a study of beta chain features in type 1 diabetes listed by TCRdb under 2018. Looking at the study overall: Mean age, gender distribution, total cell number and subset yield did not differ between patients and healthy donors. The study compared the TCRB repertoires of sorted circulating CD4+ T cell subsets in recently diagnosed type 1 diabetes patients with those in matched healthy donors. Naive and central memory subsets were obtained from all 30 or so donors, but regulatory and stem cell-like memory subsets were isolated from only 8 patients and roughly eight healthy donors. A total of under 120,000,000 sorted cells were examined across all samples, and RNA yield correlated strongly with the number of cells per subset.

As concerns this clone: Its antigen has not been determined. Qualities for individual bases were not recorded, and no much larger clone is one base off.

The CDR3 covers 12 residues, taking in both the cysteine and the phenylalanine. The read is trimmed to its CDR3 DNA, 36 bases read in frame from base 1. Taken from the germline V gene, the CDR1 and CDR2 loops are SQVTM and ANQGSEA. At the junction V is shortened by 4 bases and J by 3 bases, with 8 bases in between. Each donor gave one peripheral blood draw, roughly 120 mL on average, collected into heparinised tubes. Using a panel that included CD45RO, CCR7, CD25, CD127, CD95 and CD27, naive, central memory, regulatory and stem cell-like memory CD4+ T cells were sorted on a BD FACSAria II. All sorted populations exceeded 95% purity. PBMCs were isolated immediately by Lymphoprep density gradient centrifugation and stained directly without culture. To minimize batch effects, samples were stained and sorted in pairs, one healthy donor with one patient per experiment. On the study overall, not on this receptor specifically: Because the HLA sub-analyses included only small numbers of individuals, any influence of HLA type on TCRB rearrangement was left unresolved. At VDJ recombination sites, type 1 diabetes patients had fewer insertions and more deleted nucleotides, which implies abnormalities in thymic rearrangement. Type 1 diabetes patients showed a moderate but significant shortening of TCRB CDR3 length in all four CD4+ subsets. Naive, central memory and regulatory TCRB repertoires appeared to be more similar among patients than among healthy donors. Shorter templates might be favored by PCR, yet because patient and control samples were amplified and corrected together, any such skew would affect both groups equally. Because cDNA was sequenced instead of genomic DNA, activated cells with high expression could be over-represented, although the groups did not differ in activation or CD3 levels.

The entire amount of isolated RNA was reverse transcribed using the High Capacity cDNA Reverse Transcription Kit, so the sequenced TCRB transcripts were expressed ones. Deep immunoSEQ sequencing was applied to naive, central memory and regulatory T cell samples, giving an average of approximately 3.8 million total reads per sample. After sorted cells were lysed in RLT buffer, RNA was extracted with DNase-treated RNeasy Micro or Mini kits, with the choice depending on cell number. Each cell subset was processed on its own to prevent cross-contamination, while patient and healthy donor samples were processed together. The immunoSEQ multiplex PCR was used to amplify TCRB sequences from cDNA, yielding 87-bp fragments that span the CDR3 region. The amplicons were sequenced using the Illumina HiSeq platform. In the source study's methods: PCR bias was computationally corrected using synthetic template baselines, reads within Hamming distance 2 were collapsed, and singletons that could not be merged were discarded. Reads were aligned to IMGT to assign V, D and J genes, CDR3 length, and insertions or deletions at six rearrangement sites. Clonotype counts were normalized to sorted cell number within each subset before computing true diversity and Gini coefficients with the tcR R package. The overlap coefficient, calculated on TCRB nucleotide sequences, was used to quantify repertoire sharing. Out-of-frame TCRB sequences from naive cells were analyzed to stand in for the pre-selection repertoire. TCRdb limited this immuneACCESS table to in-frame rearrangements with V and J called. A share of clones is missing; checked studies link under half to unresolved V genes, and the rest is unexplained. That table furnishes V, J and clone size, whereas the DNA furnished D and trimming. The sample table shows under 450,000 clones, and roughly 14% are seen once. The leading ten clones occupy about 0.034% of the sample.

Sequences were obtained from naive CD4+ T cells from blood. The cell subset or site label corresponds to: true naive CD4+ T cells. The receptor chain draws on TRBV29-1 and TRBJ2-3; a weak D assignment points to TRBD1 (6 bases agree). The receptor's source is a man aged 25-40 years in good health. The sequenced DNA: TGCAGCGTTGCTCAGGGGACAGATACGCAGTATTTT. The encoded protein is CSVAQGTDTQYF.